Below, 18 T cell receptor beta chains from the same sample are listed, as sequenced in a study of molecular identifiers for immune sequencing clone quantification. TCRdb called the PCR reads again in MiXCR, with one record for every CDR3 protein. Among about 640,000 distinct CDR3 sequences listed, around 20% were seen once. The sample consisted of naive CD8+ T cells from blood, with Jurkat cell RNA spiked in. Subset meaning: FACS-sorted CD8+CD4-CCR7+CD45RA+ naive T cells. These receptors were collected from a human donor in good health. Some libraries in this study had Jurkat cell RNA spiked in.

The table lists this clonotype with many counts. The chain links TRBV13 to TRBJ2-5, with 11 bases identical to TRBD2. This CDR3 is 16 amino acids long. CDR1 is PRHDT, CDR2 FYEKMQ, per germline (reference sequence). Germline trimming cut 4 bases from V and 5 bases from J; bases unmatched to any gene: 9. In DNA form, the CDR3 reads TGTGCCAGCAGCTGGTATAGCGGGGGGGCCGAGGAGACCCAGTACTTC. Translating gives CASSWYSGGAEETQYF.

This clonotype was counted ten times or more. The V and J genes are TRBV20-1 and TRBJ2-5, with 7 positions matching TRBD1. Germline CDR1 reads DFQATT; CDR2 reads SNEGSKA (reference sequence). CDR3 length: 14 amino acids. V lost 5 bases, J lost 1 base, and 7 bases stayed unmatched. The CDR3 DNA reads TGCAGTGCTCAAACCGGGACAGCCCAAGAGACCCAGTACTTC. This translates into CSAQTGTAQETQYF.

Many counts were recorded for this clonotype. This sequence joins TRBV3-1 and TRBJ2-5, with D unclear. The germline V gene has CDR1 LGHDT and CDR2 YNNKEL (reference sequence). Deletions cut 0 bases from V and 0 bases from J, with 11 bases between. There are 16 residues in the CDR3. CDR3 in amino acids: CASSQDWAQNQETQYF. The CDR3 DNA follows: TGTGCCAGCAGCCAAGATTGGGCACAGAACCAAGAGACCCAGTACTTC.

This clonotype was found many times. This rearrangement joins TRBV6-2 or TRBV6-3 to TRBJ2-5; tentative D call: TRBD2 (5 bases). The germline gives CDR1 MNHEY, CDR2 SVGEGT. V lost 2 bases, J lost 4 bases, and 11 bases lay in between. The CDR3 contains 14 residues. The CDR3, as DNA: TGTGCCAGCAGTTACCTGGACTCAGGAGAGACCCAGTACTTC. It translates to CASSYLDSGETQYF.

About this clonotype: This may arise from a read error, as a much more abundant clone is one base away. The conserved final phenylalanine or tryptophan is absent from the CDR3, which likely points to a read error. The chain is built from TRBV20-1 and TRBJ1-4; 9 positions agree with TRBD1. After removal of 4 bases from V and 0 bases from J, the junction contained 6 bases not matched to a gene. Germline CDR1 reads DFQATT; CDR2 reads SNEGSKA (reference sequence). The CDR3 is 16 amino acids. DNA of the CDR3: TGCAGTGCTATGGACAGGGGCCTTGCAACTAATGAAAAACTGTTTTAT. It codes for CSAMDRGLATNEKLFY.

This clonotype was detected ten times or more. The genes are TRBV6-5 and TRBJ1-1, with 8 nucleotides matching TRBD1. CDR1 is MNHEY and CDR2 is SVGAGI in the germline V gene. The CDR3 extends over 15 amino acids. V dropped 1 base and J dropped 5; count of bases not matched to a gene: 6. CDR3 DNA sequence: TGTGCCAGCAGTTACTATGGACAGGGTCGGACTGAAGCTTTCTTT. Protein: CASSYYGQGRTEAFF.

The sample holds many counts of this clonotype. The rearrangement joins TRBV7-3 to TRBJ2-1; D is undetermined. There are 15 residues in the CDR3. V lost 6 bases and J 0 bases, leaving 12 bases between the germline ends. Germline loops: CDR1 SGHTA, CDR2 FQGTGA. The CDR3 spells CASSQDKSSYNEQFF. In DNA, the CDR3 is TGTGCCAGCAGTCAAGATAAGAGCTCCTACAATGAGCAGTTCTTC.

Concerning this clonotype itself: A clone one base away is much larger, so this may be a read error. V gene TRBV30 combines with J gene TRBJ1-5; a weak D match, TRBD1 (6 bases). There are 14 residues in the CDR3. The V gene's germline CDR1 is GTSNPN and CDR2 SVGIG (reference sequence). V dropped 3 bases and J dropped 7 bases, with 16 bases sitting between them. CDR3 loop: CAWSSGAGGQPQHF. The CDR3, as DNA: TGTGCCTGGAGCTCGGGGGCGGGTGGCCAGCCCCAGCATTTT.

This clonotype has a count of ten or more. The chain links TRBV3-1 to TRBJ2-7; the match to TRBD1 covers 7 bases. J gave up 3 bases and V 2 bases, and 10 bases lay outside the gene matches. Per the germline V gene, CDR1 is LGHDT and CDR2 is YNNKEL (reference sequence). CDR3 length equals 16 residues. This CDR3 is CASSQNFGQAVYEQYF. The CDR3 coding sequence is TGTGCCAGCAGCCAAAATTTTGGACAGGCCGTCTACGAGCAGTACTTC.

This clonotype turned up a few times. V is TRBV4-1 and J is TRBJ2-2; D remains ambiguous. CDR1 MGHRA and CDR2 YSYEKL come from the germline V gene. The CDR3 contains 13 residues. Trimming took off 5 bases at V and 8 bases at J, with 12 bases between the two ends. For the CDR3, the DNA is TGCGCCAGCAGCGAACTGGTCGAGGGGGAGCTGTTTTTT. Amino acid sequence: CASSELVEGELFF.

At least ten counts were recorded for this clonotype. V and J are TRBV20-1 and TRBJ2-5, with unresolved D. Germline-derived CDR1 and CDR2 are DFQATT and SNEGSKA (reference sequence). V was pared by 6 bases and J by 2 bases, with 19 bases between. The CDR3 extends over 15 amino acids. The CDR3 region is CSAVRGLLLQETQYF. DNA for the CDR3: TGCAGTGCAGTCCGCGGTCTACTCCTACAAGAGACCCAGTACTTC.

This clonotype was observed many times. This chain connects TRBV10-2 to TRBJ2-1; 8 bases are shared with TRBD1. Germline CDR1 and CDR2: WSHSY and SAAADI. Unmatched junction bases numbered 7, after V lost 6 bases and J lost 9 bases. The CDR3 sequence is 13 residues long. The DNA for the CDR3 is TGCGCCAGCAGGGCGGGACAGGTCCCTGAGCAGTTCTTC. This codes for CASRAGQVPEQFF.

This clonotype was seen at least ten times. In DNA, the CDR3 is TGTGCCAGCAGCTTGGGGGCAGGCCTCTATGGGGCCAACGTCCTGACTTTC. It specifies CASSLGAGLYGANVLTF. This sequence joins TRBV5-5 and TRBJ2-6; D gene ambiguous. Germline V lookup: CDR1 SGHKS, CDR2 YYEKEE (reference sequence). The CDR3 extends over 17 amino acids. V was pared by 0 bases and J by 3 bases, with 13 bases between.

In the case of this clonotype: Relative to the germline gene, one junction end is altered; a read error may explain this. This chain connects TRBV30 to TRBJ2-1, with 8 bases that match TRBD1. This CDR3 comprises 15 residues. From germline, CDR1 is GTSNPN and CDR2 SVGIG (reference sequence). The DNA of the CDR3 is TGTGCCTGGAGTCTGGACAGGGTGGACTACAATGAGCAGTTCTTT. Residues: CAWSLDRVDYNEQFF.

This clonotype was counted ten times or more. V is TRBV11-2 and J is TRBJ2-3; a weak D match, TRBD1 (6 bases). Trimming pared 4 bases from V and 0 bases from J, leaving 17 bases between. This CDR3 has 17 residues. Germline V gene data show CDR1 as SGHAT and CDR2 as FQNNGV. For the CDR3, the DNA is TGTGCCAGCAGCTGGGGGTTTAGGACAGATAGCACAGATACGCAGTATTTT. It encodes CASSWGFRTDSTDTQYF.

This clonotype was counted many times. The chain uses TRBV12-3 or TRBV12-4 and TRBJ1-1; D not certain. V lost 5 bases to trimming and J lost 4 bases, with 14 bases between them. This CDR3 region has 14 residues. Written as DNA, the CDR3 is TGTGCCAGCAGTGCAAGGGCCCGTAGCACTGAAGCTTTCTTT. The encoded protein is CASSARARSTEAFF.

About this clonotype itself: Given a much more abundant clone one base away, this may be a read error. V is TRBV23-1 and J is TRBJ2-4, with a possible D match to TRBD1 (5 bases). TRBV23-1 is reported as an ORF; its role is uncertain. This CDR3 region has 15 residues. The CDR3 loop reads CASPAQDLAKDIQYF. CDR3 DNA: TGCGCCAGCCCAGCACAGGACCTGGCCAAAGACATTCAGTACTTC.

This clonotype has a count of ten or more. V and J are TRBV12-3 or TRBV12-4 and TRBJ2-7; a possible D gene is TRBD2 (6 bases). The CDR3 length is 13 residues. V dropped 5 bases and J dropped 5 bases, with 13 bases sitting between them. The CDR3 loop is CASSPGDSHEQYF. The CDR3, as DNA: TGTGCCAGCAGTCCGGGGGACTCTCACGAGCAGTACTTC.